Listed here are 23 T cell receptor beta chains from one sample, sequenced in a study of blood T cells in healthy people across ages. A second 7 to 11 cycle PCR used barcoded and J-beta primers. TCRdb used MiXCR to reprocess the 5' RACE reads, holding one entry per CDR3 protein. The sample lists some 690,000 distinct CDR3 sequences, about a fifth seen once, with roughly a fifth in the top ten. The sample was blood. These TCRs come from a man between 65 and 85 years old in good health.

Written as DNA, the CDR3 is TGCAGTTCTTGGGGGGGAGAGACCCAGTACTTC. Protein sequence: CSSWGGETQYF. V and J are TRBV20-1 and TRBJ2-5, with 7 bases lining up with TRBD2. J lost 4 bases, V lost 8 bases, and 4 bases had no gene match. CDR1 DFQATT and CDR2 SNEGSKA come from the germline V gene (reference sequence). The CDR3 has 11 residues.

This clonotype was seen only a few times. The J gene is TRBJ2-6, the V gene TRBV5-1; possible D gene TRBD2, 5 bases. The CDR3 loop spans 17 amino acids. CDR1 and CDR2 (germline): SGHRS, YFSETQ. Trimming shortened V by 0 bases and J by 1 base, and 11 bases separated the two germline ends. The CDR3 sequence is CASSLVIGNSGANVLTF. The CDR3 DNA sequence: TGCGCCAGCAGCTTGGTTATCGGGAATTCTGGGGCCAACGTCCTGACTTTC.

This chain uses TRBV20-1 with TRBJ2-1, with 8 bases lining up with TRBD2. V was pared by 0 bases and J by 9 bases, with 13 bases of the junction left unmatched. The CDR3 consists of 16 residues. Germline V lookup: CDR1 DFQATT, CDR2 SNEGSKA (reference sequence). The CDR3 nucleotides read TGCAGTGCTAGAGATCCCGGGCGGGAGGAACAGGGTGAGCAGTTCTTC. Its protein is CSARDPGREEQGEQFF.

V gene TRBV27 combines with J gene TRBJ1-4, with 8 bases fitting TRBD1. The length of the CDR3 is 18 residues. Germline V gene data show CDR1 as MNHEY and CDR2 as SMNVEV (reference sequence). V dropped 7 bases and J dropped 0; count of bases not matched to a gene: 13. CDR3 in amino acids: CASKVADRVPPTNEKLFF. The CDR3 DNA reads TGTGCCAGCAAAGTTGCGGACAGGGTCCCTCCAACTAATGAAAAACTGTTTTTT.

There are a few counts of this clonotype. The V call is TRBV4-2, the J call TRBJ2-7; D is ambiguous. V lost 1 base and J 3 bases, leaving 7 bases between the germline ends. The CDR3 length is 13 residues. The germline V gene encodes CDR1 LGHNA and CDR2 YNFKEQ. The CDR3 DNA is TGTGCCAGCAGCCAAGTGTCACACTACGAGCAGTACTTC. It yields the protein CASSQVSHYEQYF.

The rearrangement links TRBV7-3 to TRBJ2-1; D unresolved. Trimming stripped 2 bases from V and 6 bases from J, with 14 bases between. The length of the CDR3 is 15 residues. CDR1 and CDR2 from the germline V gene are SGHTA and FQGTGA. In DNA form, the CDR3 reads TGTGCCAGCAGCTTATCGGCCAGCGCCCCCAATGAGCAGTTCTTC. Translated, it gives CASSLSASAPNEQFF.

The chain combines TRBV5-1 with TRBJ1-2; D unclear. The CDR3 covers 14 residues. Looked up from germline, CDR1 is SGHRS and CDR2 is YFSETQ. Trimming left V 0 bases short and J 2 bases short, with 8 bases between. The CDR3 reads CASSLAGDNYGYTF. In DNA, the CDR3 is TGCGCCAGCAGCTTGGCAGGTGACAACTATGGCTACACCTTC.

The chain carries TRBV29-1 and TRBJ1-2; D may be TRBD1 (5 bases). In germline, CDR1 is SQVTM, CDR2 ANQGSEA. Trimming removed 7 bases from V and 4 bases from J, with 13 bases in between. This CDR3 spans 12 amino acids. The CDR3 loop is CSARGSIYGYTF. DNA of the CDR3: TGCAGCGCTCGGGGCAGTATCTATGGCTACACCTTC.

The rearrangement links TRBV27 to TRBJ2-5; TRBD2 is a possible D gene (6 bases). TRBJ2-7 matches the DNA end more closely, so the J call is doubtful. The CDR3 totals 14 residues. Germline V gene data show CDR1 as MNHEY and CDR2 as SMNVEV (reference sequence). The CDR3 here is CASNSSLGGYEQYV. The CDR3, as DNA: TGTGCCAGCAATTCAAGTTTAGGAGGGTACGAGCAGTACGTC.

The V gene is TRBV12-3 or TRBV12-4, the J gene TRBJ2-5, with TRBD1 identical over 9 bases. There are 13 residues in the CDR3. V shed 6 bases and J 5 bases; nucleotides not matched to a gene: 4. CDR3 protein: CASSTDRGETQYF. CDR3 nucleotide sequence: TGTGCCAGCAGCACCGACAGGGGGGAGACCCAGTACTTC.

In nucleotides, the CDR3 is TGCAGTGCAGCCCCCCAAACTAGTTCCAATGAGCAGTTCTTC. Amino acids: CSAAPQTSSNEQFF. The V call is TRBV20-1, the J call TRBJ2-1, with TRBD2 as a possible D gene (5 bases). V was pared by 6 bases and J by 6 bases, with 18 bases between. The CDR3 has 14 amino acids. The germline gives CDR1 DFQATT, CDR2 SNEGSKA (reference sequence).

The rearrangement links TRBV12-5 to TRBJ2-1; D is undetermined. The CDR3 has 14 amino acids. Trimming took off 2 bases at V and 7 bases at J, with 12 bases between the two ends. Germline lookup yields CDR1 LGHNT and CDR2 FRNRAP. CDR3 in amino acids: CASGLLGPENEQFF. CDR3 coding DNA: TGTGCTAGTGGTTTGCTCGGGCCAGAAAATGAGCAGTTCTTC. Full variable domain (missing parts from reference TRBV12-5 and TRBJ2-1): DARVTQTPRHKVTEMGQEVTMRCQPILGHNTVFWYRQTMMQGLELLAYFRNRAPLDDSGMPKDRFSAEMPDATLATLKIQPSEPRDSAVYFCASGLLGPENEQFFGPGTRLTVL.

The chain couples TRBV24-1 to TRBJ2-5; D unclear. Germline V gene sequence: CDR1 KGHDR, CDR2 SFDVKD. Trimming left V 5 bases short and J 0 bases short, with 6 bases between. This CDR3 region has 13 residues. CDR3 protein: CATSVGYQETQYF. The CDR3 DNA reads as TGTGCCACCAGTGTTGGATACCAAGAGACCCAGTACTTC.

This CDR3 reads CASSLASQENQPQHF. CDR3 bases: TGTGCCAGCAGCTTAGCATCACAGGAAAATCAGCCCCAGCATTTT. This chain joins TRBV7-9 and TRBJ1-5; the D gene is possibly TRBD1 (5 bases). CDR3 size: 15 residues. Trimming removed 0 bases from V and 4 bases from J, with 10 bases in between. Germline loops: CDR1 SEHNR, CDR2 FQNEAQ (reference sequence).

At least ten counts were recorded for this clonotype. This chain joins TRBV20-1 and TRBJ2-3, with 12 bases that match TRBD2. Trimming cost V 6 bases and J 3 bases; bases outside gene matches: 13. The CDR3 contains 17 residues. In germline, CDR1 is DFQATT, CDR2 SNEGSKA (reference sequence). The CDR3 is CSAYIITGLAGTDTQYF. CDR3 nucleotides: TGCAGTGCCTATATAATTACCGGACTAGCGGGAACAGATACGCAGTATTTT.

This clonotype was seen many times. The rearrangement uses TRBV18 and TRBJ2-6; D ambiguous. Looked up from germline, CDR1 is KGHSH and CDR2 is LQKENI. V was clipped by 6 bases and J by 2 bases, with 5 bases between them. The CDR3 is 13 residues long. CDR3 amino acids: CASSEAGANVLTF. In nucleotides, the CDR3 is TGTGCCAGCTCCGAGGCTGGGGCCAACGTCCTGACTTTC.

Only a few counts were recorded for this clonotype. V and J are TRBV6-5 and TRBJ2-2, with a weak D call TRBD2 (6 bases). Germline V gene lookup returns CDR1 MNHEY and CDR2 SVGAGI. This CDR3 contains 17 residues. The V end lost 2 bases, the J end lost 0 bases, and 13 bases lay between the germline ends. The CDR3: CASSYPLTRPNTGELFF. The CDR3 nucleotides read TGTGCCAGCAGTTACCCCTTGACTAGACCGAACACCGGGGAGCTGTTTTTT.

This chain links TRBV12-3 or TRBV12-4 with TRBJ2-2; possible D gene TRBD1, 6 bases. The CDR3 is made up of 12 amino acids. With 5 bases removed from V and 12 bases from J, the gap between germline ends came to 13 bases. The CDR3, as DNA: TGTGCCAGCAGTCGAGGACAGTCCCAGCTGTTTTTT. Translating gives CASSRGQSQLFF.

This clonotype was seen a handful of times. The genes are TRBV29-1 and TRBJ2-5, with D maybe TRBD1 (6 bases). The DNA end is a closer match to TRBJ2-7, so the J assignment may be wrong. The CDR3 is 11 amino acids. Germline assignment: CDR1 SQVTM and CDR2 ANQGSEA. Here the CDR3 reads CSVGQDYEQYF. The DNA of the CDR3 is TGCAGCGTTGGACAGGACTACGAGCAGTACTTC.

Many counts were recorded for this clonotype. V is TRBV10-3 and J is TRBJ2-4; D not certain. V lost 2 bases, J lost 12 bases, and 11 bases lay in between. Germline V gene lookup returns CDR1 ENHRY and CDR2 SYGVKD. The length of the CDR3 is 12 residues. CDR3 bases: TGTGCCATCAGTGAGGATTCATGGGCTCAGTACTTC. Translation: CAISEDSWAQYF.

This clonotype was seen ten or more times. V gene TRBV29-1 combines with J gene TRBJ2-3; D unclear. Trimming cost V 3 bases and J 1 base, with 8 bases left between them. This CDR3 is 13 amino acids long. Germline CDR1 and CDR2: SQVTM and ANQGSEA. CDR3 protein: CSVEIQGTDTQYF. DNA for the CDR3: TGCAGCGTTGAGATCCAGGGCACAGATACGCAGTATTTT.

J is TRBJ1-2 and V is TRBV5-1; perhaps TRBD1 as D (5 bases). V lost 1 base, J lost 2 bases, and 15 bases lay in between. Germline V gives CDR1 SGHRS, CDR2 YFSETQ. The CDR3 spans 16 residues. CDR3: CASSLSGLQKNYGYTF. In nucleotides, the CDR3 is TGCGCCAGCAGCTTGTCGGGACTCCAAAAAAACTATGGCTACACCTTC.

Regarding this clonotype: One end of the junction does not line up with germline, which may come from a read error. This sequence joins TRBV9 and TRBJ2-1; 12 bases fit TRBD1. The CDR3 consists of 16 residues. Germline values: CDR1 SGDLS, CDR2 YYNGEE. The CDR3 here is CASSRTGTGGFNERFF. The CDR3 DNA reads TGTGCCAGCAGCAGAACCGGGACAGGGGGCTTCAATGAGCGGTTCTTC.